Listed below are T cell receptor beta chains from one sample, sequenced in a study of cytomegalovirus exposure and HLA in healthy donors. Libraries were prepared by immunoSEQ multiplex PCR; TCRdb keeps only in-frame clonotypes and omits some of them. Among 130,000 or so clones listed, roughly 82% were seen once. The specimen was PBMCs. Every receptor here comes from a young woman in good health and CMV-seropositive. Each CDR3 is given with its conserved first and last residue.

j_gene: TRBJ2-7
v_gene: TRBV19
CDR3aa: CASSASGTGTYEQYF

j_gene: TRBJ2-7
v_gene: TRBV2
CDR3aa: CASSEGETSFDEQYF

j_gene: TRBJ1-5
v_gene: TRBV7-9
CDR3aa: CASSPAGQNNQPQHF

j_gene: TRBJ2-5
v_gene: TRBV11-2
CDR3aa: CASSLVVAGQETQYF

j_gene: TRBJ1-4
v_gene: TRBV2
CDR3aa: CASSGQRTGFEKLFF

j_gene: TRBJ1-1
v_gene: TRBV28
CDR3aa: CASRLSGVSAFF

j_gene: TRBJ2-5
v_gene: TRBV6-6
CDR3aa: CASSNSGTPIYF

j_gene: TRBJ2-1
v_gene: TRBV6-5
CDR3aa: CASSQLGTEQFF

j_gene: TRBJ2-7
v_gene: TRBV6-4
CDR3aa: CASSGPGTSGGAWSYEQYF

j_gene: TRBJ2-5
v_gene: TRBV5-4
CDR3aa: CASSSGEETQYF

j_gene: TRBJ1-4
v_gene: TRBV27
CDR3aa: CASRAGTPFNEKLFF

j_gene: TRBJ1-5
v_gene: TRBV28
CDR3aa: CASSLLGGLNQPQHF

j_gene: TRBJ2-2
v_gene: TRBV11-2
CDR3aa: CASCITGNTGELFF

j_gene: TRBJ1-2
v_gene: TRBV19
CDR3aa: CASNWRQGDYGYTF

j_gene: TRBJ2-1
v_gene: TRBV6-4
CDR3aa: CASSGTSGGYNEQFF

j_gene: TRBJ2-4
v_gene: TRBV5-4
CDR3aa: CASSFEGAGADIQYF

j_gene: TRBJ2-3
v_gene: TRBV12-5
CDR3aa: CASDKPGQGYPSKYF

j_gene: TRBJ2-3
v_gene: TRBV6-6
CDR3aa: CASSYQGSTDTQYF

j_gene: TRBJ2-3
v_gene: TRBV7-2
CDR3aa: CASSSPLARDTQYF

j_gene: TRBJ2-3
v_gene: TRBV28
CDR3aa: CASGREDVNTQYF

j_gene: TRBJ1-1
v_gene: TRBV7-9
CDR3aa: CASSLAGGAGEAFF

j_gene: TRBJ2-7
v_gene: TRBV5-1
CDR3aa: CASSLAPGANEQYF

j_gene: TRBJ2-5
v_gene: TRBV30
CDR3aa: CAWSGQETQYF

j_gene: TRBJ1-5
v_gene: TRBV10-3
CDR3aa: CAISESRGGRGQPQHF